The source of this TCR beta chain is a study of lymphopenia after photon versus proton radiotherapy. General study results and limits: Proton therapy kept repertoires fairly stable, unlike photons, which gained effector/memory cells. A bigger post-nadir fall in TCR diversity correlated inversely with survival time in deceased patients. Better survival with proton therapy was suggested as possible, not demonstrated. Oligoclonal CD8+ Temra expansion after nadir drove photon patients' diversity drop.

In regard to this clone: What it binds is unknown.

Here immunoSEQ multiplex PCR was the method, and the copy in TCRdb shows in-frame clones only, minus some. The sample has some 70,000 clones; over 80% are singletons. Per the germline V gene, CDR1 is SGHNT and CDR2 is YYREEE (reference sequence). The CDR3 extends over 13 amino acids. Trimming cost V 4 bases and J 4 bases, with 9 bases left between them. V and J are TRBV5-4 and TRBJ2-4, with D unresolved. This clonotype originated in an elderly man with esophageal cancer. The sample consisted of peripheral blood, taken from a patient treated with proton-based radiotherapy. CDR3 residues: CASSGVNKNIQYF. Here the CDR3 DNA reads TGTGCCAGCAGCGGGGTAAATAAAAACATTCAGTACTTC.